The clone carrying this T cell receptor (beta chain) appeared a few times. Using immunoSEQ multiplex PCR, the repertoire was profiled, and TCRdb retains in-frame clones only, with some absent. The sample lists some 79,000 clones, more than 75% seen once, with over 7.5% in the top ten. This entry is derived from a study of PD-L1 blockade in urothelial cancer. Study-wide background: About 90% of the roughly 30 patients were men who had bladder-origin urothelial cancer.

Sampling of each patient yielded between 1 and 8 specimens, collected pretreatment and on-treatment. V lost 1 base and J 5 bases, leaving 9 bases between the germline ends. The length of the CDR3 is 14 residues. Germline lookup yields CDR1 SEHNR and CDR2 FQNEAQ (reference sequence). The source material was PBMCs, sampled around atezolizumab (anti-PD-L1) treatment. The receptor comes from a man in his 70s with urothelial cancer. The rearrangement joins TRBV7-9 to TRBJ1-5; D uncertain. CDR3 in amino acids: CASSLGGLHQPQHF. CDR3 in DNA: TGTGCCAGCAGCTTAGGTGGACTTCATCAGCCCCAGCATTTT.